A single sample gave rise to the 31 T cell receptor beta chains below, sequenced in a study of blood T cell repertoires in COVID-19. Using immunoSEQ multiplex PCR, the repertoire was profiled, and TCRdb retains in-frame clones only, with some absent. The sample has over 450,000 clones; roughly nine tenths are singletons. The specimen sequenced was peripheral blood. The receptors here all came from a woman in her fifties or sixties with COVID-19, enrolled during active disease.

Concerning this clone itself: This same CDR3 is encoded by further DNA sequences in the sample. The rearrangement joins TRBV6-5 to TRBJ1-3; no definite D call. Germline V lookup: CDR1 MNHEY, CDR2 SVGAGI. Trimming stripped 2 bases from V and 1 base from J, with 9 bases between. This CDR3 has 15 residues. CDR3 protein: CASSYGGSSGNTIYF. DNA of the CDR3: TGTGCCAGCAGTTACGGCGGATCTTCTGGAAACACCATATATTTT.

This clone was detected a few times. The chain links TRBV5-6 to TRBJ2-1; D remains ambiguous. The germline gives CDR1 SGHDT, CDR2 YYEEEE. Trimming left V 2 bases short and J 4 bases short, with 7 bases between. The CDR3 length is 13 residues. CDR3 in DNA: TGTGCCAGCAGCTTACAGAGATACAATGAGCAGTTCTTC. It is translated as CASSLQRYNEQFF.

The V call is TRBV7-3, the J call TRBJ2-1; the match to TRBD2 covers 11 bases. V lost 5 bases and J lost 6; bases outside the gene matches: 3. The CDR3 length is 14 residues. The germline V gene encodes CDR1 SGHTA and CDR2 FQGTGA. CDR3 in DNA: TGTGCCAGCAGCCCGGGACTAGCGGTCAATGAGCAGTTCTTC. Its translation: CASSPGLAVNEQFF.

The table lists this clone with a few counts. The V and J genes are TRBV7-3 and TRBJ1-6; D unclear. Germline lookup yields CDR1 SGHTA and CDR2 FQGTGA. This CDR3 contains 13 residues. Trimming shortened V by 4 bases and J by 1 base, and 2 bases separated the two germline ends. In nucleotides, the CDR3 is TGTGCCAGCAGCTCTTCCTATAATTCACCCCTCCACTTT. Amino acids: CASSSSYNSPLHF.

This CDR3 is CASSLQAGMGGTEAFF. The CDR3 DNA follows: TGTGCCAGCAGCCTCCAAGCTGGGATGGGGGGCACTGAAGCTTTCTTT. The chain couples TRBV7-9 to TRBJ1-1; TRBD1 is a possible D gene (5 bases). CDR1 SEHNR and CDR2 FQNEAQ come from the germline V gene (reference sequence). This CDR3 region has 16 residues. With 5 bases removed from V and 4 bases from J, the gap between germline ends came to 20 bases.

This clone was seen a few times. The chain has TRBV3-1 (or the pseudogene TRBV3-2) and TRBJ2-4, with D unresolved. V was pared by 0 bases and J by 8 bases, with 14 bases between. The length of the CDR3 is 15 residues. The V gene's germline CDR1 is LGHDT and CDR2 YNNKEL (reference sequence). This chain's CDR3 is CASSQDGGERDIQYF. The CDR3 coding sequence is TGTGCCAGCAGCCAAGATGGTGGAGAAAGAGACATTCAGTACTTC.

The chain carries TRBV28 and TRBJ2-3; TRBD2 aligns across 9 bases. V was pared by 10 bases and J by 2 bases, with 4 bases of the junction left unmatched. CDR3 length equals 13 residues. The V gene's germline CDR1 is MDHEN and CDR2 SYDVKM. The CDR3 coding sequence is TGTGCCAATAGCGGGGGTGACACAGATACGCAGTATTTT. As protein: CANSGGDTDTQYF.

The chain employs TRBV2 and TRBJ2-1; a possible D gene is TRBD2 (5 bases). This CDR3 is built from 14 residues. Per the germline V gene, CDR1 is SNHLY and CDR2 is FYNNEI. V gave up 2 bases and J gave up 8 bases, with 13 bases separating them. This chain's CDR3 is CASSEIEGRDEQFF. The CDR3 nucleotides are TGTGCCAGCAGTGAAATAGAGGGTCGGGATGAGCAGTTCTTC.

The chain couples TRBV27 to TRBJ2-5; the D gene is possibly TRBD2 (6 bases). Germline V gene sequence: CDR1 MNHEY, CDR2 SMNVEV (reference sequence). The CDR3 sequence is 14 residues long. The V gene lost 0 bases and the J gene lost 1 base, with 6 bases spanning the gap. CDR3 in DNA: TGTGCCAGCAGTTTATCCGGGGGCCAAGAGACCCAGTACTTC. Protein product: CASSLSGGQETQYF.

The chain uses TRBV27 and TRBJ1-2, with D possibly TRBD1 on 6 matching bases. Trimming cost V 5 bases and J 2 bases, with 15 bases left between them. Germline CDR1 MNHEY, CDR2 SMNVEV (reference sequence). There are 15 residues in the CDR3. Here the CDR3 DNA reads TGTGCCAGCAGTAACACTGGACAGTTGAACTATGGCTACACCTTC. Protein product: CASSNTGQLNYGYTF.

This clone was seen a few times. The chain has TRBV27 and TRBJ1-1, with a weak D call TRBD1 (6 bases). The V gene's germline CDR1 is MNHEY and CDR2 SMNVEV (reference sequence). The CDR3 extends over 14 amino acids. Trimming took 2 bases from V and 3 from J, leaving 10 bases between them. The CDR3 bases are TGTGCCAGCAGTTTAGGGGGCGCGCACACTGAAGCTTTCTTT. This gives the protein CASSLGGAHTEAFF.

The rearrangement links TRBV12-3 or TRBV12-4 to TRBJ2-7, with D maybe TRBD1 (6 bases). V lost 7 bases and J 3 bases, leaving 13 bases between the germline ends. CDR3 size: 13 residues. CDR3 residues: CASKLQGRYEQYF. CDR3 nucleotide sequence: TGTGCCAGCAAACTACAGGGACGCTACGAGCAGTACTTC.

The chain links TRBV27 to TRBJ2-1; 10 bases match TRBD1. Germline V gives CDR1 MNHEY, CDR2 SMNVEV (reference sequence). The CDR3 runs to 14 residues. J gave up 6 bases and V 5 bases, and 4 bases lay outside the gene matches. This chain's CDR3 is CASSPGTGANEQFF. In DNA form, the CDR3 reads TGTGCCAGCAGTCCCGGGACAGGGGCCAATGAGCAGTTCTTC.

V is TRBV11-2 and J is TRBJ2-7; no firm D call. The CDR3 is 15 residues long. Germline CDR1 SGHAT, CDR2 FQNNGV. Deletions cut 0 bases from V and 2 bases from J, with 11 bases between. The CDR3 loop reads CASSLDPGATYEQYF. The CDR3 DNA reads as TGTGCCAGCAGCTTAGATCCGGGTGCAACCTACGAGCAGTACTTC.

The chain couples TRBV6-2 or TRBV6-3 to TRBJ2-1, with 15 bases identical to TRBD2. Per germline, CDR1 MNHEY and CDR2 SVGEGT. CDR3 length: 16 residues. The V gene end was trimmed by 5 bases and the J gene end by 5 bases; junction bases not matched to a gene: 4. The CDR3 nucleotides are TGTGCCAGCAGTGGGGGACTAGCGGGGGGAAACAATGAGCAGTTCTTC. Encoded protein: CASSGGLAGGNNEQFF.

CDR3 amino acids: CATRTGSGGYTF. As DNA, the CDR3 is TGTGCCACACGGACAGGCTCGGGGGGCTACACCTTC. This chain connects TRBV15 to TRBJ1-2; 7 nucleotides agree with TRBD1. The CDR3 covers 12 residues. The J segment lost 8 bases and the V segment lost 9 bases, leaving 9 bases of the junction unmatched. The germline V gene encodes CDR1 LNHNV and CDR2 YYDKDF (reference sequence). Full variable domain (remainder filled in from reference TRBV15 and TRBJ1-2): DAMVIQNPRYQVTQFGKPVTLSCSQTLNHNVMYWYQQKSSQAPKLLFHYYDKDFNNEADTPDNFQSRRPNTSFCFLDIRSPGLGDTAMYLCATRTGSGGYTFGSGTRLTVV.

The genes are TRBV6-5 and TRBJ1-3, with TRBD1 matching over 7 bases. The CDR3 has 16 residues. CDR1 and CDR2 (germline): MNHEY, SVGAGI. Trimming cost V 4 bases and J 2 bases; bases outside gene matches: 8. This chain's CDR3 is CASSLMGTGAGNTIYF. The DNA for the CDR3 is TGTGCCAGCAGTTTGATGGGAACAGGGGCTGGAAACACCATATATTTT.

V is TRBV6-5 and J is TRBJ2-3; TRBD2 is a possible D gene (5 bases). The V gene lost 6 bases and the J gene lost 0 bases, with 10 bases spanning the gap. CDR1 and CDR2 from the germline V gene are MNHEY and SVGAGI. The CDR3 is made up of 14 amino acids. CDR3 loop: CASSGLSSTDTQYF. CDR3 bases: TGTGCCAGCAGCGGACTCTCTAGCACAGATACGCAGTATTTT.

Remarks on this clone: Other DNA sequences from this sample encode an identical CDR3 as well. V and J are TRBV18 and TRBJ2-3, with a weak D call TRBD2 (6 bases). This CDR3 has 13 residues. V lost 5 bases and J 0 bases, leaving 6 bases between the germline ends. Per the germline V gene, CDR1 is KGHSH and CDR2 is LQKENI. As DNA, the CDR3 is TGTGCCAGCTCAGGGACTAGCACAGATACGCAGTATTTT. Translated: CASSGTSTDTQYF.

The rearrangement joins TRBV27 to TRBJ1-1, with a possible D match to TRBD1 (5 bases). Germline V gene data show CDR1 as MNHEY and CDR2 as SMNVEV (reference sequence). The V gene lost 2 bases and the J gene lost 4 bases, with 14 bases spanning the gap. This CDR3 comprises 15 residues. The CDR3 reads CASSLDGGGRTEAFF. The CDR3 bases are TGTGCCAGCAGTTTAGATGGCGGGGGACGCACTGAAGCTTTCTTT.

This rearrangement joins TRBV5-5 to TRBJ2-7, with D hard to call. Germline V lookup: CDR1 SGHKS, CDR2 YYEKEE (reference sequence). Trimming cost V 0 bases and J 1 base, with 8 bases left between them. CDR3 length: 14 amino acids. As DNA, the CDR3 is TGTGCCAGCAGCTTGGTGACAAGGTCCTACGAGCAGTACTTC. Translation: CASSLVTRSYEQYF.

The CDR3 coding sequence is TGTGCCAGTAGTATACACAGGGATTCCTCCTACGAGCAGTACTTC. Translation: CASSIHRDSSYEQYF. The rearrangement uses TRBV19 and TRBJ2-7, with D possibly being TRBD1 (6 bases). CDR3 length: 15 amino acids. V lost 2 bases to trimming and J lost 0 bases, with 11 bases between them. Per germline, CDR1 LNHDA and CDR2 SQIVND (reference sequence).

V is TRBV9 and J is TRBJ1-2, with D perhaps matching TRBD1 (6 bases). The CDR3 is made up of 14 amino acids. V was cut by 0 bases and J by 8 bases, with 14 bases left in between. Per germline, CDR1 SGDLS and CDR2 YYNGEE. CDR3 residues: CASSVDGRGIGYTF. In nucleotides, the CDR3 is TGTGCCAGCAGCGTAGACGGCAGGGGAATAGGCTACACCTTC.

The chain is built from TRBV2 and TRBJ1-1; TRBD1 aligns across 10 bases. Germline V gene sequence: CDR1 SNHLY, CDR2 FYNNEI. There are 13 residues in the CDR3. The trim removed 8 bases at V and 5 bases at J, leaving 5 bases unmatched. The CDR3 region has the DNA TGTGCCAGCGGGGACAGGGGATGGACTGAAGCTTTCTTT. This gives the protein CASGDRGWTEAFF.

This rearrangement joins TRBV6-5 to TRBJ1-3; D gene unclear. This CDR3 is 14 amino acids long. Germline V lookup: CDR1 MNHEY, CDR2 SVGAGI. The V and J ends lost 5 bases and 4 bases respectively, with 12 bases between them. CDR3 coding DNA: TGTGCCAGCAGTCCGTCGGGATCCGGAAACACCATATATTTT. Translated, it gives CASSPSGSGNTIYF.

The chain links TRBV6-5 to TRBJ2-7, with D unresolved. CDR1 is MNHEY and CDR2 is SVGAGI in the germline V gene. The CDR3 contains 11 residues. Trimming removed 6 bases from V and 6 bases from J, with 9 bases in between. The CDR3 here is CASRNGVEQYF. The DNA for the CDR3 is TGTGCCAGCAGGAACGGAGTCGAGCAGTACTTC.

The rearrangement uses TRBV30 and TRBJ1-2; D not resolved. Germline-derived CDR1 and CDR2 are GTSNPN and SVGIG (reference sequence). There are 12 residues in the CDR3. V lost 5 bases to trimming and J lost 7 bases, with 14 bases between them. The DNA of the CDR3 is TGTGCCTGGGAGGAGGTCCTGGGTGGCTACACCTTC. Protein sequence: CAWEEVLGGYTF.

The genes are TRBV7-2 and TRBJ2-1, with D tentatively TRBD2 (5 bases). The V gene lost 1 base and the J gene lost 7 bases, with 11 bases spanning the gap. There are 14 residues in the CDR3. From germline, CDR1 is SGHTA and CDR2 FQGNSA. The CDR3 nucleotides read TGTGCCAGCAGCTTAGGAGGCGGGCCAAATGAGCAGTTCTTC. Translation: CASSLGGGPNEQFF.

The rearrangement links TRBV29-1 to TRBJ1-2; a weak D match, TRBD1 (5 bases). Between the trimmed V and J ends, which lost 3 bases and 2 bases, there was a span of 13 bases. The CDR3 covers 14 residues. The V gene's germline CDR1 is SQVTM and CDR2 ANQGSEA. CDR3 residues: CSVEEGIGNYGYTF. The CDR3 DNA sequence: TGCAGCGTTGAGGAGGGGATAGGGAACTATGGCTACACCTTC.

This sequence joins TRBV2 and TRBJ2-5; TRBD1 agrees at 7 bases. The J segment lost 4 bases and the V segment lost 6 bases, leaving 8 bases of the junction unmatched. The CDR3 is made up of 14 amino acids. Germline CDR1 reads SNHLY; CDR2 reads FYNNEI. The CDR3 reads CASSLTGVGETQYF. The CDR3 bases are TGTGCCAGCAGCCTCACAGGGGTTGGAGAGACCCAGTACTTC.

The rearrangement joins TRBV30 to TRBJ1-5; maybe TRBD1 (5 bases). V was trimmed by 4 bases and J by 1 base, leaving 11 bases between them. The CDR3 has 14 residues. Germline CDR1 and CDR2: GTSNPN and SVGIG (reference sequence). The CDR3 bases are TGTGCCTGGACCAACGGGGGGAGCAATCAGCCCCAGCATTTT. The encoded protein is CAWTNGGSNQPQHF.